Shown below are 28 T cell receptor beta chains from a single sample sequenced in a study of identical twins. TCRdb independently ran MiXCR on the 5' RACE reads; one entry per CDR3 protein. The sample has about 660,000 distinct CDR3 sequences; under 9% are singletons. These data were likewise used in another study, on yellow fever vaccine responses in identical twins.

Sequenced material: PBMCs. The origin of the receptors is a woman aged 18-30 years in good health.

This clonotype was observed a few times. The chain carries TRBV27 and TRBJ2-5; D uncertain. The germline V gene encodes CDR1 MNHEY and CDR2 SMNVEV (reference sequence). Trimming left V 2 bases short and J 2 bases short, with 15 bases between. The CDR3 totals 16 residues. The CDR3 loop reads CASSLSPISIQETQYF. Written as DNA, the CDR3 is TGTGCCAGCAGTTTAAGCCCAATCAGCATACAAGAGACCCAGTACTTC.

The genes are TRBV11-1 and TRBJ2-1, with 15 nucleotides matching TRBD2. The CDR3 totals 17 residues. CDR1 SGHAT and CDR2 FQDESV come from the germline V gene (reference sequence). The J segment lost 2 bases and the V segment lost 8 bases, leaving 7 bases of the junction unmatched. The DNA for the CDR3 is TGTGCCAGCCGGACTAGCGGGGGGGCCCGGACCTACAATGAGCAGTTCTTC. Translating it yields CASRTSGGARTYNEQFF.

The V gene is TRBV29-1, the J gene TRBJ2-7, with TRBD2 identical over 7 bases. V was pared by 8 bases and J by 6 bases, with 7 bases of the junction left unmatched. Germline V gene data show CDR1 as SQVTM and CDR2 as ANQGSEA. This CDR3 is built from 11 residues. The chain's CDR3 is CSLGGGGEQYF. The CDR3 DNA reads TGCAGCCTGGGAGGCGGGGGCGAGCAGTACTTC.

This clonotype was seen a few times. V gene TRBV6-2 or TRBV6-3 combines with J gene TRBJ2-1; D perhaps matches TRBD2 (5 bases). CDR1 is MNHEY, CDR2 SVGEGT, per germline. The CDR3 runs to 15 residues. V was pared by 2 bases and J by 2 bases, with 10 bases between. The DNA for the CDR3 is TGTGCCAGCAGTTACCCCGCCGGGACCTACAATGAGCAGTTCTTC. This sequence encodes CASSYPAGTYNEQFF.

Many counts were recorded for this clonotype. The chain combines TRBV29-1 with TRBJ2-5; TRBD1 is a possible D gene (5 bases). This CDR3 has 15 amino acids. V lost 2 bases and J lost 2, with 15 bases in between. Germline lookup yields CDR1 SQVTM and CDR2 ANQGSEA. CDR3 sequence reads: CSVELPPDRQETQYF. CDR3 coding DNA: TGCAGCGTTGAATTACCACCTGACAGACAAGAGACCCAGTACTTC.

This clonotype has just a few counts. This rearrangement joins TRBV10-3 to TRBJ2-3; D not certain. The germline V gene encodes CDR1 ENHRY and CDR2 SYGVKD. This CDR3 is built from 14 residues. The V and J ends lost 5 bases and 1 base respectively, with 10 bases between them. CDR3 sequence: CAISRSLGTDTQYF. For the CDR3, the DNA is TGTGCCATCAGTCGTTCCCTCGGCACAGATACGCAGTATTTT.

This clonotype was seen a few times. This chain connects TRBV2 to TRBJ2-7; D is ambiguous. Trimming pared 4 bases from V and 2 bases from J, leaving 6 bases between. CDR1 and CDR2 (germline): SNHLY, FYNNEI. The CDR3 totals 12 residues. The CDR3, as DNA: TGTGCCAGCAGTGGGTGGGCCTACGAGCAGTACTTC. This gives the protein CASSGWAYEQYF.

This clonotype has only a few counts. CDR3 nucleotides: TGCGCCAGCAGCTTGAATGCAGGGCCCGGCACAGATACGCAGTATTTT. The encoded protein is CASSLNAGPGTDTQYF. This rearrangement joins TRBV5-1 to TRBJ2-3; D possibly corresponds to TRBD1 (5 bases). Germline-derived CDR1 and CDR2 are SGHRS and YFSETQ. V was shortened by 1 base and J by 1 base, with 13 bases between the two germline ends. CDR3 length: 16 amino acids.

This clonotype turned up a few times. The chain carries TRBV5-6 and TRBJ2-7, with D unresolved. This CDR3 is 14 amino acids long. Trimming took 5 bases from V and 8 from J, leaving 20 bases between them. The germline V gene has CDR1 SGHDT and CDR2 YYEEEE. CDR3: CASSQASPVGKQYF. The CDR3 DNA reads TGTGCCAGCAGTCAGGCGTCACCAGTCGGAAAGCAGTACTTC.

The chain joins TRBV28 to TRBJ2-1; 7 bases match TRBD1. The germline gives CDR1 MDHEN, CDR2 SYDVKM. The CDR3 runs to 16 residues. Trimming removed 3 bases from V and 4 bases from J; junction bases left unmatched: 9. CDR3 in amino acids: CASSLPLGQSYNEQFF. The CDR3, as DNA: TGTGCCAGCAGTTTGCCTTTGGGACAGAGTTACAATGAGCAGTTCTTC.

In its sample, this clonotype was seen many times. The V gene is TRBV10-3, the J gene TRBJ2-1; possible D gene TRBD2, 6 bases. Germline V gene lookup returns CDR1 ENHRY and CDR2 SYGVKD. V lost 2 bases and J 4 bases, leaving 9 bases between the germline ends. The CDR3 runs 14 residues. In DNA form, the CDR3 reads TGTGCCATCAGTGAGGTAGCGGAGTACAATGAGCAGTTCTTC. It translates to CAISEVAEYNEQFF.

The rearrangement uses TRBV20-1 and TRBJ2-7; no firm D call. This CDR3 comprises 14 residues. The germline V gene encodes CDR1 DFQATT and CDR2 SNEGSKA (reference sequence). Trimming took off 6 bases at V and 0 bases at J, with 15 bases between the two ends. CDR3 nucleotide sequence: TGCAGTGCCACGAGGACGAGCAGCTCCTACGAGCAGTACTTC. Translation: CSATRTSSSYEQYF.

The gene calls are TRBV11-1 and TRBJ2-5; D possibly matches TRBD1 or TRBD2 (7 bases each). Trimming took off 5 bases at V and 5 bases at J, with 27 bases between the two ends. Germline CDR1 and CDR2: SGHAT and FQDESV (reference sequence). This CDR3 spans 18 amino acids. For the CDR3, the DNA is TGTGCCAGCAGCCTGCCTCCGAAGCGGGGACAGCCGTTGGAGACCCAGTACTTC. This gives the protein CASSLPPKRGQPLETQYF.

This clonotype was observed at least ten times. This chain connects TRBV28 to TRBJ2-7, with D unclear. This CDR3 has 15 residues. Trimming stripped 4 bases from V and 6 bases from J, with 19 bases between. Germline-derived CDR1 and CDR2 are MDHEN and SYDVKM. This CDR3 reads CASSSSGSHDREQYF. The CDR3 coding sequence is TGTGCCAGCAGTTCCTCCGGAAGTCACGACCGCGAGCAGTACTTC.

This clonotype was seen at least ten times. The V call is TRBV12-3 or TRBV12-4, the J call TRBJ1-5; D is unclear. Trimming stripped 3 bases from V and 2 bases from J, with 11 bases between. The CDR3 has 15 amino acids. CDR3 sequence reads: CASSFNNGRNQPQHF. The CDR3 DNA is TGTGCCAGCAGTTTTAATAACGGACGCAATCAGCCCCAGCATTTT.

V is TRBV7-9 and J is TRBJ2-3; 10 positions match TRBD2. Germline CDR1 is SEHNR and CDR2 is FQNEAQ (reference sequence). V gave up 5 bases and J gave up 4 bases; unmatched junction bases: 9. This CDR3 has 16 amino acids. The CDR3 sequence is CASSHGLAGDADTQYF. The DNA of the CDR3 is TGTGCCAGCAGCCATGGGCTAGCGGGAGACGCAGATACGCAGTATTTT.

CDR3 sequence reads: CASTHRPKYSGSSYEQYF. Written as DNA, the CDR3 is TGTGCCAGCACTCACCGACCCAAATATAGCGGGAGCTCCTACGAGCAGTACTTC. This chain uses TRBV6-2 or TRBV6-3 with TRBJ2-7, with 9 bases matching TRBD2. This CDR3 comprises 18 residues. V was pared by 7 bases and J by 0 bases, with 16 bases of the junction left unmatched. Looked up from germline, CDR1 is MNHEY and CDR2 is SVGEGT.

V usage is TRBV7-9 and J usage is TRBJ2-1, with D unclear. Germline V gene lookup returns CDR1 SEHNR and CDR2 FQNEAQ (reference sequence). Between the trimmed V and J ends, which lost 7 bases and 7 bases, there was a span of 11 bases. The CDR3 is 12 residues long. CDR3 loop: CASTLLRNEQFF. The CDR3 coding sequence is TGTGCCAGCACCCTACTAAGGAATGAGCAGTTCTTC.

There are a few counts of this clonotype. The chain combines TRBV12-3 or TRBV12-4 with TRBJ2-1; 9 bases line up with TRBD2. V trimming: 3 bases; J trimming: 4 bases; junction bases outside the gene matches: 13. The CDR3 extends over 18 amino acids. The CDR3 spells CASSLDSRRLAVYNEQFF. DNA for the CDR3: TGTGCCAGCAGTTTGGATTCCCGGCGACTAGCGGTTTACAATGAGCAGTTCTTC.

This clonotype was recorded many times. V and J are TRBV10-3 and TRBJ2-1; D uncertain. Per germline, CDR1 ENHRY and CDR2 SYGVKD. The CDR3 has 11 amino acids. V lost 0 bases, J lost 9 bases, and 3 bases lay in between. DNA of the CDR3: TGTGCCATCAGTGAGTCCGCTGAGCAGTTCTTC. Amino acids: CAISESAEQFF.

J is TRBJ2-7 and V is TRBV7-9, with 12 bases that match TRBD2. CDR3 size: 15 residues. V shed 3 bases and J 8 bases; nucleotides not matched to a gene: 8. The germline V gene encodes CDR1 SEHNR and CDR2 FQNEAQ (reference sequence). CDR3 sequence: CASSFGLAGTPKQYF. CDR3 in DNA: TGTGCCAGCAGCTTCGGACTAGCGGGGACCCCTAAGCAGTACTTC.

J is TRBJ1-1 and V is TRBV20-1, with 7 bases matching TRBD1. V lost 5 bases and J lost 11; bases outside the gene matches: 20. The CDR3 covers 15 residues. From germline, CDR1 is DFQATT and CDR2 SNEGSKA (reference sequence). CDR3 in DNA: TGCAGTGCTGGAACCCGGGACAGCGTCTGGTCGGATGCTTTCTTT. Translating it yields CSAGTRDSVWSDAFF.

The CDR3 reads CASSSSGTGNEKLFF. CDR3 bases: TGTGCCAGCAGCAGCTCCGGGACAGGGAATGAAAAACTGTTTTTT. The chain couples TRBV7-2 to TRBJ1-4; TRBD1 matches 9 bases. Germline V gene lookup returns CDR1 SGHTA and CDR2 FQGNSA. CDR3 size: 15 residues. The ends lost 5 bases at V and 5 bases at J; junction bases unmatched: 6.

This clonotype was counted ten times or more. The V call is TRBV6-2 or TRBV6-3, the J call TRBJ2-5; D uncertain. Germline V CDR1 and CDR2: MNHEY, SVGEGT. V dropped 0 bases and J dropped 5 bases, with 4 bases sitting between them. This CDR3 is built from 12 residues. CDR3 nucleotides: TGTGCCAGCAGTTACTCGATGGAGACCCAGTACTTC. Encoded protein: CASSYSMETQYF.

The table lists this clonotype with a few counts. The gene calls are TRBV29-1 and TRBJ2-2; D unclear. V lost 6 bases to trimming and J lost 6 bases, with 11 bases between them. The germline gives CDR1 SQVTM, CDR2 ANQGSEA. CDR3 size: 12 residues. The CDR3 DNA is TGCAGCGTAATAGCAATCGCCGGGGAGCTGTTTTTT. This sequence encodes CSVIAIAGELFF.

This chain connects TRBV6-2 or TRBV6-3 to TRBJ2-1; 8 positions agree with TRBD1. The junction had 9 bases not matched to a gene; V was cut back by 6 bases and J by 5 bases. The CDR3 has 15 residues. Germline assignment: CDR1 MNHEY and CDR2 SVGEGT. The CDR3 sequence: CASRPRQGPNNEQFF. CDR3 DNA: TGTGCCAGCAGACCACGACAGGGGCCTAACAATGAGCAGTTCTTC.

This clonotype has at least ten counts. The J gene is TRBJ1-3, the V gene TRBV25-1; no clear D gene. CDR1 and CDR2 from the germline V gene are MGHDK and SYGVNS. The CDR3 consists of 12 residues. Trimming took off 6 bases at V and 1 base at J, with 4 bases between the two ends. This CDR3 is CASSPSGNTIYF. The CDR3 DNA is TGTGCCAGCAGCCCGTCTGGAAACACCATATATTTT.

Of note for this clonotype: A junction end diverges from the germline sequence, so it may reflect a read error. The rearrangement links TRBV6-4 to TRBJ2-1, with D possibly TRBD2 on 6 matching bases. Germline CDR1 MRHNA, CDR2 SNTAGT. The CDR3 has 15 residues. Here the CDR3 DNA reads TGTGCCAGCAGTGACAGTAGCGGAGGCTACTATGAGCAGTTCTTC. Translation: CASSDSSGGYYEQFF.